Presented here are 31 T cell receptor beta chains from one specimen sequenced in a study of regulatory T cells in long-lasting Graves disease. iRepertoire HTBI primers and Arm-PCR of CDR3 regions built TCR beta libraries. TCRdb passed the multiplex PCR reads through MiXCR, listing each CDR3 protein once. Of hundreds of thousands of distinct CDR3 sequences detected, 15% to 17% appear once; the ten largest clones hold 22%. Time point: newly diagnosed GD, antithyroid drugs for less than 3 months. RNA extracted from PBMCs served as the sequencing template. The sample in question was peripheral blood mononuclear cells (PBMCs), obtained at new diagnosis, from a patient treated with antithyroid drugs. These receptors all come from a female donor with Graves disease.

This clonotype appeared many times. The chain uses TRBV7-9 and TRBJ1-1; tentatively, D is TRBD1 (5 bases). CDR3 length: 14 residues. CDR1 and CDR2 from the germline V gene are SEHNR and FQNEAQ (reference sequence). V shed 5 bases and J shed 6 bases, with 16 bases lying between them. CDR3 DNA sequence: TGTGCCAGCAGCGTAGGGGATGGGGGACCTGAAGCTTTCTTT. Its protein product is CASSVGDGGPEAFF. The full variable domain, with the rest looked up from reference TRBV7-9 and TRBJ1-1, is DTGVSQNPRHKITKRGQNVTFRCDPISEHNRLYWYRQTLGQGPEFLTYFQNEAQLEKSRLLSDRFSAERPKGSFSTLEIQRTEQGDSAMYLCASSVGDGGPEAFFGQGTRLTVV.

This clonotype was recorded at least ten times. The CDR3 spells CATSDFSRIGKHEQFF. The CDR3 DNA sequence: TGTGCCACCAGTGATTTTAGCCGTATCGGGAAGCATGAGCAGTTCTTC. The genes are TRBV24-1 and TRBJ2-1, with D perhaps TRBD2 (5 bases). CDR1 KGHDR and CDR2 SFDVKD come from the germline V gene. The CDR3 is 16 amino acids. Between the trimmed V and J ends, which lost 1 base and 8 bases, there was a span of 17 bases.

This clonotype appeared many times. The V and J genes are TRBV28 and TRBJ1-5; D remains unclear. This CDR3 region has 12 residues. Germline loops: CDR1 MDHEN, CDR2 SYDVKM. Between the trimmed V and J ends, which lost 6 bases and 1 base, there was a span of 4 bases. CDR3 sequence (DNA): TGTGCCAGCAGGGTGAGCAATCAGCCCCAGCATTTT. Its protein product is CASRVSNQPQHF.

This clonotype came up many times. The chain links TRBV30 to TRBJ2-7, with D perhaps TRBD1 (7 bases). The V gene lost 3 bases and the J gene lost 0 bases, with 12 bases spanning the gap. The germline gives CDR1 GTSNPN, CDR2 SVGIG (reference sequence). This CDR3 has 14 amino acids. The chain's CDR3 is CAWSAGQPSYEQYF. CDR3 nucleotide sequence: TGTGCCTGGAGCGCGGGACAGCCCTCCTACGAGCAGTACTTC.

This clonotype was observed a handful of times. The J gene is TRBJ2-2, the V gene TRBV3-1; 14 bases align to TRBD2. Germline V CDR1 and CDR2: LGHDT, YNNKEL (reference sequence). This CDR3 has 16 residues. Trimming at V came to 3 bases and at J to 6 bases, leaving 3 bases not matched to a gene. CDR3 in DNA: TGTGCCAGCAGCCAGACTAGCGGGAGGGTTGCCGGGGAGCTGTTTTTT. It translates to CASSQTSGRVAGELFF.

This clonotype appeared many times. The CDR3 nucleotides are TGTGCCAGCAGTACAGGACAGCACCGGGATCAGTACTTC. It translates to CASSTGQHRDQYF. The rearrangement uses TRBV28 and TRBJ2-7, with TRBD1 as a possible D gene (6 bases). This CDR3 has 13 amino acids. Germline V gene sequence: CDR1 MDHEN, CDR2 SYDVKM. Trimming removed 5 bases at V and 10 bases at J, with 18 bases between.

The rearrangement uses TRBV12-3 or TRBV12-4 and TRBJ1-2; TRBD1 aligns across 10 bases. V lost 3 bases to trimming and J lost 6 bases; unmatched junction nucleotides: 4. The CDR3 contains 14 residues. Here the CDR3 DNA reads TGTGCCAGCAGTTTCGCCGGGACAGGGGATGGCTACACCTTC. Its translation is CASSFAGTGDGYTF.

This clonotype was recorded at least ten times. The chain recombines TRBV6-1 with TRBJ1-2; possible D gene TRBD1, 6 bases. CDR1 and CDR2 (germline): MNHNS, SASEGT. The CDR3 is 13 amino acids. V was pared by 6 bases and J by 6 bases, with 14 bases between. CDR3 in amino acids: CASSPTGIHGYTF. For the CDR3, the DNA is TGTGCCAGCAGCCCTACAGGGATCCATGGCTACACCTTC.

This clonotype was detected many times. The rearrangement links TRBV2 to TRBJ2-1; D perhaps matches TRBD2 (6 bases). V lost 6 bases and J 9 bases, leaving 24 bases between the germline ends. The CDR3 covers 16 residues. Germline V lookup: CDR1 SNHLY, CDR2 FYNNEI. CDR3 DNA: TGTGCCAGCAGCCCCCTTCAGGCGGGAAGTTATAGTGAGCAGTTCTTC. The encoded protein is CASSPLQAGSYSEQFF.

This clonotype was counted at least ten times. The chain joins TRBV12-3 or TRBV12-4 to TRBJ2-7; a possible D gene is TRBD1 (6 bases). Between the trimmed V and J ends, which lost 6 bases and 3 bases, there was a span of 15 bases. The CDR3 has 14 amino acids. The CDR3 sequence is CASSNSQGNYEQYF. DNA of the CDR3: TGTGCCAGCAGCAACTCACAGGGAAACTACGAGCAGTACTTC.

This clonotype has only a few counts. The chain couples TRBV20-1 to TRBJ1-2, with a tentative D call TRBD1 (5 bases). With 3 bases removed from V and 6 bases from J, the gap between germline ends came to 11 bases. The CDR3 has 12 amino acids. The V gene's germline CDR1 is DFQATT and CDR2 SNEGSKA (reference sequence). The CDR3 DNA reads as TGCAGTGCTAGCCGGCAGGGCGATGGCTACACCTTC. As protein: CSASRQGDGYTF.

The chain recombines TRBV20-1 with TRBJ1-5, with TRBD1 as a possible D gene (6 bases). Germline CDR1 reads DFQATT; CDR2 reads SNEGSKA (reference sequence). V lost 3 bases and J 4 bases, leaving 13 bases between the germline ends. The CDR3 has 14 residues. The CDR3 region is CSASSGTRNQPQHF. CDR3 nucleotide sequence: TGCAGTGCTAGTAGCGGGACAAGAAATCAGCCCCAGCATTTT.

In its sample, this clonotype was seen many times. The chain recombines TRBV9 with TRBJ2-3; D might be TRBD2 (5 bases). The CDR3 runs 16 residues. CDR1 is SGDLS, CDR2 YYNGEE, per germline. Trimming stripped 0 bases from V and 3 bases from J, with 14 bases between. The CDR3 coding sequence is TGTGCCAGCAGCGTAGGAGGGAAACGACCGACAGATACGCAGTATTTT. It encodes CASSVGGKRPTDTQYF.

This clonotype was observed at least ten times. This sequence joins TRBV3-1 and TRBJ2-5; no clear D gene. The CDR3 sequence is 14 residues long. Germline V gives CDR1 LGHDT, CDR2 YNNKEL (reference sequence). V lost 4 bases and J lost 3, with 12 bases in between. The CDR3 DNA is TGTGCCAGCAGCCCACCCAGTCTTAAAGAGACCCAGTACTTC. Translation: CASSPPSLKETQYF.

This clonotype was seen many times. CDR3 region: CASSSGSGTVREQFF. The CDR3 bases are TGCGCCAGCAGCTCGGGTAGCGGGACAGTTCGGGAGCAGTTCTTC. J is TRBJ2-1 and V is TRBV5-1; tentative D call: TRBD2 (8 bases). V was trimmed by 3 bases and J by 10 bases, leaving 20 bases between them. Per the germline V gene, CDR1 is SGHRS and CDR2 is YFSETQ. This CDR3 is 15 amino acids long.

This clonotype was recorded at least ten times. The chain combines TRBV6-1 with TRBJ2-1, with D possibly matching TRBD2 (6 bases). The CDR3 is 15 amino acids. Trimming removed 6 bases at V and 8 bases at J, with 20 bases between. Germline V CDR1 and CDR2: MNHNS, SASEGT. The CDR3 DNA sequence: TGTGCCAGCAGCACCGCGGGAACTAGTTTCCATGAGCAGTTCTTC. It translates to CASSTAGTSFHEQFF.

The chain couples TRBV15 to TRBJ1-5, with D perhaps TRBD1 (5 bases). CDR1 and CDR2 (germline): LNHNV, YYDKDF (reference sequence). Trimming pared 5 bases from V and 0 bases from J, leaving 11 bases between. This CDR3 has 15 amino acids. Here the CDR3 DNA reads TGTGCCACCAGCGAGGGACTGGCTAGCAATCAGCCCCAGCATTTT. Residues: CATSEGLASNQPQHF.

This clonotype was found many times. The chain couples TRBV6-1 to TRBJ1-1, with D tentatively TRBD1 (5 bases). Germline loops: CDR1 MNHNS, CDR2 SASEGT. Trimming pared 1 base from V and 1 base from J, leaving 16 bases between. The CDR3 is made up of 17 amino acids. The CDR3 coding sequence is TGTGCCAGCAGTGAAGGGGGGTGGGGAGAATGGAACACTGAAGCTTTCTTT. The encoded protein is CASSEGGWGEWNTEAFF.

A few counts support this clonotype. The chain is built from TRBV27 and TRBJ1-1; TRBD1 aligns across 7 bases. CDR1 MNHEY and CDR2 SMNVEV come from the germline V gene (reference sequence). The CDR3 extends over 15 amino acids. V was pared by 5 bases and J by 2 bases, with 8 bases of the junction left unmatched. This CDR3 is CASSAKQGSNTEAFF. The CDR3 DNA reads TGTGCCAGCAGTGCAAAACAGGGGAGCAACACTGAAGCTTTCTTT.

This clonotype has ten or more counts. V and J are TRBV6-2 or TRBV6-3 and TRBJ2-2; 11 bases fit TRBD2. Germline-derived CDR1 and CDR2 are MNHEY and SVGEGT. The V gene end was trimmed by 5 bases and the J gene end by 2 bases; junction bases not matched to a gene: 7. The CDR3 covers 17 residues. In DNA, the CDR3 is TGTGCCAGCAGTAATCCTAGCGGGAGGTCTAACACCGGGGAGCTGTTTTTT. It yields the protein CASSNPSGRSNTGELFF.

V gene TRBV30 combines with J gene TRBJ2-7, with D uncertain. Trimming removed 0 bases from V and 3 bases from J, with 9 bases in between. Germline V gene sequence: CDR1 GTSNPN, CDR2 SVGIG (reference sequence). The CDR3 loop spans 13 amino acids. The CDR3 nucleotides are TGTGCCTGGAGTGTAGGTCGCCTCTACGAGCAGTACTTC. Protein: CAWSVGRLYEQYF.

The V call is TRBV7-9, the J call TRBJ1-5; 7 bases are shared with TRBD1. From germline, CDR1 is SEHNR and CDR2 FQNEAQ (reference sequence). CDR3 size: 15 residues. The ends lost 1 base at V and 7 bases at J; junction bases unmatched: 7. CDR3 nucleotide sequence: TGTGCCAGCAGCTTAGGTGCGGCAGGGGGACAGCCCCAGCATTTT. Amino acid sequence: CASSLGAAGGQPQHF.

The table lists this clonotype with many counts. The chain links TRBV9 to TRBJ2-3; D possibly uses TRBD1 or TRBD2 (6 bases each). Germline-derived CDR1 and CDR2 are SGDLS and YYNGEE. Trimming took 5 bases from V and 6 from J, leaving 19 bases between them. CDR3 length: 15 residues. DNA for the CDR3: TGTGCCAGCAGTGACGCGGGACAAGGAGCGGATACGCAGTATTTT. Translating it yields CASSDAGQGADTQYF.

As regards this clonotype: Sequence at one end of the junction differs from germline and may be a read error. V gene TRBV9 combines with J gene TRBJ1-3; D uncertain. This CDR3 contains 15 residues. Germline assignment: CDR1 SGDLS and CDR2 YYNGEE. CDR3 DNA: TGTGCCAGCAGCGTTTCACCATTCTCTGGAAACACCCTATATTTT. Protein: CASSVSPFSGNTLYF.

This clonotype was seen many times. This chain uses TRBV5-1 with TRBJ2-1, with 7 nucleotides matching TRBD2. J lost 4 bases, V lost 5 bases, and 6 bases had no gene match. Germline-derived CDR1 and CDR2 are SGHRS and YFSETQ. This CDR3 region has 14 residues. The CDR3 DNA sequence: TGCGCCAGCAGAGTCAACGGGGGGTACAATGAGCAGTTCTTC. As protein: CASRVNGGYNEQFF.

This clonotype was observed many times. The chain joins TRBV2 to TRBJ1-2; D remains unclear. V lost 1 base to trimming and J lost 2 bases, with 14 bases between them. Germline V gene sequence: CDR1 SNHLY, CDR2 FYNNEI. The CDR3 is 16 residues long. Here the CDR3 DNA reads TGTGCCAGCAGTGAAGGGGCAATTGGGCCGAACTATGGCTACACCTTC. Amino acids: CASSEGAIGPNYGYTF.

The table lists this clonotype with a few counts. The chain links TRBV12-3 or TRBV12-4 to TRBJ2-3; a possible D gene is TRBD1 (5 bases). V gave up 7 bases and J gave up 6 bases, with 23 bases separating them. The CDR3 sequence is 16 residues long. CDR3 sequence: CASTFPQAPPGDTQYF. CDR3 nucleotides: TGTGCCAGCACTTTCCCCCAGGCTCCCCCAGGGGATACGCAGTATTTT.

In this sample, this clonotype turned up a few times. The genes are TRBV6-2 or TRBV6-3 and TRBJ2-1; the D is unclear. The V gene lost 2 bases and the J gene lost 9 bases, with 14 bases spanning the gap. The CDR3 length is 14 residues. The germline V gene encodes CDR1 MNHEY and CDR2 SVGEGT. The CDR3 bases are TGTGCCAGCAGTTACATACAGCCAGAAGGTGAGCAGTTCTTC. This sequence encodes CASSYIQPEGEQFF.

Many counts were recorded for this clonotype. The V gene is TRBV20-1, the J gene TRBJ2-1; 16 bases map to TRBD2. From germline, CDR1 is DFQATT and CDR2 SNEGSKA (reference sequence). The CDR3 is 20 residues long. V lost 4 bases to trimming and J lost 3 bases; unmatched junction nucleotides: 15. CDR3 amino acids: CSATGTSGRGLGWDYNEQFF. CDR3 coding DNA: TGCAGTGCTACCGGGACTAGCGGGAGGGGGCTGGGGTGGGACTACAATGAGCAGTTCTTC.

Concerning this clonotype: Given a much more abundant clone one base away, this may be a read error. The chain employs TRBV6-1 and TRBJ1-5, with no clear D. The V end lost 7 bases, the J end lost 5 bases, and 15 bases lay between the germline ends. Germline CDR1 and CDR2: MNHNS and SASEGT. This CDR3 spans 14 amino acids. The CDR3 region has the DNA TGTGCCAGCACGGAACGGAGGAGCGATCAGCCCCAGCATTTT. This codes for CASTERRSDQPQHF.

There are many counts of this clonotype. The V and J genes are TRBV5-1 and TRBJ1-4, with D perhaps TRBD1 (6 bases). Germline lookup yields CDR1 SGHRS and CDR2 YFSETQ. Trimming pared 4 bases from V and 6 bases from J, leaving 19 bases between. The CDR3 sequence is 16 residues long. Here the CDR3 DNA reads TGCGCCAGCAGCCCGGGGACTGCTAGGGGGTATGAAAAACTGTTTTTT. Residues: CASSPGTARGYEKLFF.